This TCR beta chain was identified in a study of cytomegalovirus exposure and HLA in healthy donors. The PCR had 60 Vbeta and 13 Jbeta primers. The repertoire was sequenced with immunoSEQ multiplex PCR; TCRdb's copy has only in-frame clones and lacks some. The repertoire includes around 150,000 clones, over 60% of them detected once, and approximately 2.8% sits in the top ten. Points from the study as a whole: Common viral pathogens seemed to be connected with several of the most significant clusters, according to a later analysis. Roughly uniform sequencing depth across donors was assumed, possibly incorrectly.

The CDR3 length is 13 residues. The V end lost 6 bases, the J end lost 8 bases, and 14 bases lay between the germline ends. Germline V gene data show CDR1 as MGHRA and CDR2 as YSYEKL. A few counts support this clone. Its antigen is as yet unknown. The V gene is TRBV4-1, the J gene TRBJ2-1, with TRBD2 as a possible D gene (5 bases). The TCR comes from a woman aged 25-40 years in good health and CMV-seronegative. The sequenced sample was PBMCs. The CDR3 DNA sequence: TGCGCCAGCAGGCCTAGTGGGAGTGATGAGCAGTTCTTC. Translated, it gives CASRPSGSDEQFF.